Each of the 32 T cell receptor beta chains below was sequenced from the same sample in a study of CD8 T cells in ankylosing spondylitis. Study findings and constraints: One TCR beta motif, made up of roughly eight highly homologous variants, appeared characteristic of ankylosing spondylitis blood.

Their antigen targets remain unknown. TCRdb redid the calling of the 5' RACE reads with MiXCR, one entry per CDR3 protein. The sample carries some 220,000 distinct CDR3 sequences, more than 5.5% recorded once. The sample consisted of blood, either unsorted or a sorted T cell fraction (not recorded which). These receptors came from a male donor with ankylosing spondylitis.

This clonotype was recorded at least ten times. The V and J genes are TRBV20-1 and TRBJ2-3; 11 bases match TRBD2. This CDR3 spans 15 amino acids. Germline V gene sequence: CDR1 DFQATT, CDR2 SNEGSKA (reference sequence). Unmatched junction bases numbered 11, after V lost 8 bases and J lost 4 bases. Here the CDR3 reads CSHLLAGDGPDTQYF. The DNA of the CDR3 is TGCAGTCACCTACTAGCGGGAGATGGGCCAGATACGCAGTATTTT.

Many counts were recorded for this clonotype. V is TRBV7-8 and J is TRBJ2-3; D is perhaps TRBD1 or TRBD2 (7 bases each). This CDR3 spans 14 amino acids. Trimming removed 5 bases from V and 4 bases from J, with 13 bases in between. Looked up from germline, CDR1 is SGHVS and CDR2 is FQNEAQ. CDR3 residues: CASSRQGGPDTQYF. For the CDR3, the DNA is TGTGCCAGCAGCCGACAGGGAGGGCCAGATACGCAGTATTTT.

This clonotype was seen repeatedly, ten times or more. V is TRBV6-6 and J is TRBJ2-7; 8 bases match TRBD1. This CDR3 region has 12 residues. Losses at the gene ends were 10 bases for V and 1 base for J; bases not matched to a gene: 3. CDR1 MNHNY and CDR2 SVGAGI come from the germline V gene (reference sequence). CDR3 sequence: CATGQGSYEQYF. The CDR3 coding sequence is TGTGCCACCGGACAGGGATCCTACGAGCAGTACTTC.

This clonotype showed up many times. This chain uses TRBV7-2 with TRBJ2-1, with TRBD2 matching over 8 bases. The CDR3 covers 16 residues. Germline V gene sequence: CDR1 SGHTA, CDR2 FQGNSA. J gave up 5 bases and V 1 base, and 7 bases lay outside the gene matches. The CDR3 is CASSLVRRGVHNEQFF. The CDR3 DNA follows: TGTGCCAGCAGCTTAGTCCGGCGGGGGGTCCACAATGAGCAGTTCTTC.

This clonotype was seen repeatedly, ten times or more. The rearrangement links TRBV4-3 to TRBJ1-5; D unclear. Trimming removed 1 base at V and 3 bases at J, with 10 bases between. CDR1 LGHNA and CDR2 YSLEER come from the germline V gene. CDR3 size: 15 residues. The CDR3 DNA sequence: TGCGCCAGCAGCCAAGGAGACGGAATCAATCAGCCCCAGCATTTT. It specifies CASSQGDGINQPQHF.

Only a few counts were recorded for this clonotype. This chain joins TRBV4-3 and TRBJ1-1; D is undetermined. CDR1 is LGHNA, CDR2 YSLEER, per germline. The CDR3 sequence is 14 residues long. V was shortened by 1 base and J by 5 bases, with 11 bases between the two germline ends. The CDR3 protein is CASSQGRSRTEAFF. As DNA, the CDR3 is TGCGCCAGCAGCCAAGGTAGGAGTCGTACTGAAGCTTTCTTT.

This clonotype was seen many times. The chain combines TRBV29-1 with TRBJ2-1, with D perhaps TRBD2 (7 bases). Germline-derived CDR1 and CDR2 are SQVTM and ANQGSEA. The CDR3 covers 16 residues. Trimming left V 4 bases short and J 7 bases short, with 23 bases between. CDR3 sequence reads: CSVVGGAATWENEQFF. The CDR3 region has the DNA TGCAGCGTTGTAGGGGGGGCGGCGACTTGGGAAAATGAGCAGTTCTTC.

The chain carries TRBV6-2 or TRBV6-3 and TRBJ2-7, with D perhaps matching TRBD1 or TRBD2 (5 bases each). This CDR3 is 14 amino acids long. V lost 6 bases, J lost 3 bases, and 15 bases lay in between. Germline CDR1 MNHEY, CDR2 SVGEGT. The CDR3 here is CASRARGAVYEQYF. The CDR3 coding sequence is TGTGCCAGCAGAGCTAGGGGAGCGGTCTACGAGCAGTACTTC.

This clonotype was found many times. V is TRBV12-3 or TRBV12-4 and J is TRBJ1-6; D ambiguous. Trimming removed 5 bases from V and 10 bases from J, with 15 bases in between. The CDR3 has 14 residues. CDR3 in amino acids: CASSRAFTGSPLHF. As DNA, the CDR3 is TGTGCCAGCAGTCGGGCCTTTACCGGGTCACCCCTCCACTTT.

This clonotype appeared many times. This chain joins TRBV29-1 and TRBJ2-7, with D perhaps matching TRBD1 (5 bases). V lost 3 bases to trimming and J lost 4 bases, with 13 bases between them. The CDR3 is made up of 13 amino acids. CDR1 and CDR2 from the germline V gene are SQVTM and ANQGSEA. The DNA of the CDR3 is TGCAGCGTTGATTCAGGGAAAGGGTACGAGCAGTACTTC. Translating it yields CSVDSGKGYEQYF.

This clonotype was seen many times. The CDR3 is CASRRILAGVGGTQETQYF. Here the CDR3 DNA reads TGTGCCAGTAGACGAATCCTAGCGGGAGTGGGGGGGACCCAAGAGACCCAGTACTTC. This rearrangement joins TRBV27 to TRBJ2-5, with 10 bases aligning to TRBD2. Germline assignment: CDR1 MNHEY and CDR2 SMNVEV (reference sequence). Losses at the gene ends were 9 bases for V and 1 base for J; bases not matched to a gene: 20. The CDR3 has 19 residues.

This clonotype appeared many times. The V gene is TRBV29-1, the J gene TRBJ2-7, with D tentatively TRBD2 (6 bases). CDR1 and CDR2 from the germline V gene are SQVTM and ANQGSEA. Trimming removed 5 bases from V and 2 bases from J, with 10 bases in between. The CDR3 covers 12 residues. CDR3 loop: CSVWDLPYEQYF. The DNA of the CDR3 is TGCAGCGTTTGGGACTTGCCCTACGAGCAGTACTTC.

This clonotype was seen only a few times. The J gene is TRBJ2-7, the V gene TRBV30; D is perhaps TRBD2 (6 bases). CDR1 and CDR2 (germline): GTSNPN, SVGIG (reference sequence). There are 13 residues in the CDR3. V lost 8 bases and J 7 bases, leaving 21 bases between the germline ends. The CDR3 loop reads CAAHGPGRYEQYF. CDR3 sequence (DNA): TGTGCCGCTCACGGACCGGGGAGGTATGAGCAGTACTTC.

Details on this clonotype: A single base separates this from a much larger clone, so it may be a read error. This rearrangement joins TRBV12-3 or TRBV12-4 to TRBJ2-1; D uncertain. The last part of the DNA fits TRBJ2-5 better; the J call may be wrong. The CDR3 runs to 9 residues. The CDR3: CASSPPQYF. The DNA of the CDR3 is TGTGCCAGCAGCCCACCCCAGTACTTC.

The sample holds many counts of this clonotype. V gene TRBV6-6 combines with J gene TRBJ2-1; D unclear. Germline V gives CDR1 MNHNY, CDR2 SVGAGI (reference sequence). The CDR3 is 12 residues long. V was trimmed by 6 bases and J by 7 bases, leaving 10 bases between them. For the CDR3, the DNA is TGTGCCAGCAGCCTCTCCGTAAATGAGCAGTTCTTC. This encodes CASSLSVNEQFF.

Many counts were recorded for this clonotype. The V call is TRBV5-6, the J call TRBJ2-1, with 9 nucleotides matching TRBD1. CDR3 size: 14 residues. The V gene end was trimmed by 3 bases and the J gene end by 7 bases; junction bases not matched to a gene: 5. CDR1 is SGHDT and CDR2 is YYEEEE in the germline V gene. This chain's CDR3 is CASSWDRVMNEQFF. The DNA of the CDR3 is TGTGCCAGCAGCTGGGACAGGGTTATGAATGAGCAGTTCTTC.

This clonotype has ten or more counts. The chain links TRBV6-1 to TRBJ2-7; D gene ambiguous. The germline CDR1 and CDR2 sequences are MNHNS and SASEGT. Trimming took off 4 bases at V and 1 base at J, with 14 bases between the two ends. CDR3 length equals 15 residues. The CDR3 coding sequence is TGTGCCAGCAGTGGTTTAATCTACAGTTCCTACGAGCAGTACTTC. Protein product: CASSGLIYSSYEQYF.

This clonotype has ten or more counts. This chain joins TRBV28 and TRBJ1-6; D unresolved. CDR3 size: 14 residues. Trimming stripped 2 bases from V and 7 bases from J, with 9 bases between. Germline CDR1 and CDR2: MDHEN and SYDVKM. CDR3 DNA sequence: TGTGCCAGCAGTTTAAATAGAAGGAATTCACCCCTCCACTTT. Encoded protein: CASSLNRRNSPLHF.

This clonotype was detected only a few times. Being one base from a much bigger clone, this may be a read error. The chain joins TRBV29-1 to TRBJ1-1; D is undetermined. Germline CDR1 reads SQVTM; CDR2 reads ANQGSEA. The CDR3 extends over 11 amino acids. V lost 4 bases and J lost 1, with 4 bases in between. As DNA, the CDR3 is TGCAGCGTTGGGACGAACACTGAAGCTTTCTTT. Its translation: CSVGTNTEAFF.

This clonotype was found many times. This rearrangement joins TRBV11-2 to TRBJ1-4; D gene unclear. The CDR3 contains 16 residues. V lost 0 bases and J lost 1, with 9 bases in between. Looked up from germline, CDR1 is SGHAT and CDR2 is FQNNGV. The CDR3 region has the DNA TGTGCCAGCAGCTTAGATTGGCGGGGAACTAATGAAAAACTGTTTTTT. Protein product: CASSLDWRGTNEKLFF.

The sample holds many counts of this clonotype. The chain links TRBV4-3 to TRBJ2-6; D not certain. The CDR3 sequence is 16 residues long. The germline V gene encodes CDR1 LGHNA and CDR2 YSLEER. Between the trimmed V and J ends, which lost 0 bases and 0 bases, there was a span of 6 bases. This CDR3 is CASSQDPTSGANVLTF. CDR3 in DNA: TGCGCCAGCAGCCAAGATCCCACCTCTGGGGCCAACGTCCTGACTTTC.

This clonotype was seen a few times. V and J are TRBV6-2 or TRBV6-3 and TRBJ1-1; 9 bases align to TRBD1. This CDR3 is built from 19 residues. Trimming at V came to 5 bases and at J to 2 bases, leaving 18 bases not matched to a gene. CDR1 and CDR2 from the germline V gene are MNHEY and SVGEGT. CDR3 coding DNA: TGTGCCAGCAGTAGAGGCTTTACAGGGGGCGCCAAGTTAAACACTGAAGCTTTCTTT. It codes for CASSRGFTGGAKLNTEAFF.

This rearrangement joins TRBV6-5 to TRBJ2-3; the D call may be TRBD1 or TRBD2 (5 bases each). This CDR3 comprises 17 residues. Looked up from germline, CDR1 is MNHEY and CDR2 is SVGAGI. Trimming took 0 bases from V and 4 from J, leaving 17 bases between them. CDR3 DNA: TGTGCCAGCAGTTACTCGAGGGCAGGGTGGGGTTCAGATACGCAGTATTTT. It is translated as CASSYSRAGWGSDTQYF.

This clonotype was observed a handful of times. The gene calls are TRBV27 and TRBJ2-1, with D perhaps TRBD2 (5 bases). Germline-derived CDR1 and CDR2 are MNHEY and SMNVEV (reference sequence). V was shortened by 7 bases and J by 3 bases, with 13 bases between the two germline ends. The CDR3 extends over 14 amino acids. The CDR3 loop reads CASNWNGNYNEQFF. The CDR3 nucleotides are TGTGCCAGCAATTGGAACGGGAACTACAATGAGCAGTTCTTC.

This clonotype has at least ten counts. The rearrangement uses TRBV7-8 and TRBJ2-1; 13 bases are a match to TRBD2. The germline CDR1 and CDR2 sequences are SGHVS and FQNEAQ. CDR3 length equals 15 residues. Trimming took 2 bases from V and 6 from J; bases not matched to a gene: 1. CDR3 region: CASSLRTSGSNEQFF. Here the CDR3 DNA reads TGTGCCAGCAGCTTAAGGACTAGCGGGAGCAATGAGCAGTTCTTC.

In DNA, the CDR3 is TGCGCCAGCAGCCGAAGTGGGGGTCTTCATTCACCCCTCCACTTT. It translates to CASSRSGGLHSPLHF. J is TRBJ1-6 and V is TRBV4-3, with D perhaps TRBD1 (5 bases). Germline assignment: CDR1 LGHNA and CDR2 YSLEER. The CDR3 is 15 residues long. Between the trimmed V and J ends, which lost 4 bases and 8 bases, there was a span of 15 bases.

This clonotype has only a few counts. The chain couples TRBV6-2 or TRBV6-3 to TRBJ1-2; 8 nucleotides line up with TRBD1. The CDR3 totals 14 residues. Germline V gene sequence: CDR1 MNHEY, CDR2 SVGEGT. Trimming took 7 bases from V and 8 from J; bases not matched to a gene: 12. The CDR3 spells CASTDGQGGEGYTF. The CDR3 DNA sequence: TGTGCCAGCACCGACGGACAGGGCGGCGAGGGCTACACCTTC.

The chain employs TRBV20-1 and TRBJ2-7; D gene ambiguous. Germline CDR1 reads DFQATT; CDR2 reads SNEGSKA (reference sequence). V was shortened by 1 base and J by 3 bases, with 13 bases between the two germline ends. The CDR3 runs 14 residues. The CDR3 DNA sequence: TGCAGTGCTAGAGGCCAGATGTTTCACTACGAGCAGTACTTC. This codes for CSARGQMFHYEQYF.

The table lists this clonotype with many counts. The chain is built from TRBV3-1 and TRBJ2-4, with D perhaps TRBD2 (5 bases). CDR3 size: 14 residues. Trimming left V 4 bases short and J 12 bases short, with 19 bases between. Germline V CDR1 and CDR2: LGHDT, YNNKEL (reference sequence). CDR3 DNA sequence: TGTGCCAGCAGCCCAAAACCTAGAGGTCGGGATCAGTACTTC. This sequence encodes CASSPKPRGRDQYF.

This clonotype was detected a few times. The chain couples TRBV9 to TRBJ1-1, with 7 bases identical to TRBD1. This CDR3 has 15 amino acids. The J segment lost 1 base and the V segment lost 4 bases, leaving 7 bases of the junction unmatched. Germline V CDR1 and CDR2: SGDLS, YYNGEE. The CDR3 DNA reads TGTGCCAGCAGCAAGCGGACAGGCCCGAACACTGAAGCTTTCTTT. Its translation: CASSKRTGPNTEAFF.

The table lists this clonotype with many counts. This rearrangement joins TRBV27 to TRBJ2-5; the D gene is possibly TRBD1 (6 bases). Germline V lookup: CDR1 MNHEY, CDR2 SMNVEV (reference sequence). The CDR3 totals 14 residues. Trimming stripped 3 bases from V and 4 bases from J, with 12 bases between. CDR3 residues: CASSFSMGAETQYF. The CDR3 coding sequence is TGTGCCAGCAGTTTTAGTATGGGGGCAGAGACCCAGTACTTC.

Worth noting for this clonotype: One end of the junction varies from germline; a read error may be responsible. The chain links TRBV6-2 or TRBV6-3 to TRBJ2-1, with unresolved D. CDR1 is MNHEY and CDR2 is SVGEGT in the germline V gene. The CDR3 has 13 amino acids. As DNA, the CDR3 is TGTGACAGCAGTTACAAGAGAGCCAATGAGCAGCTCTTC. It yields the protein CDSSYKRANEQLF.